These 10 T cell receptor beta chains originate from one sample sequenced in a study of T cells after yellow fever vaccination. One entry per CDR3 protein, called by TCRdb with MiXCR from the 5' RACE reads. The sample lists 550,000 to 750,000 distinct CDR3 sequences; roughly 14% were seen once. This sample comprised PBMCs, obtained on the day of the yellow fever booster vaccination. These receptors were taken from a man younger than 40 who received the YFV17D yellow fever vaccine.

The genes are TRBV9 and TRBJ2-2; 7 bases align to TRBD1. The V and J ends lost 0 bases and 4 bases, in that order; junction bases with no gene match: 9. Germline CDR1 is SGDLS and CDR2 is YYNGEE. The CDR3 spans 17 residues. The CDR3 reads CASSVARGRLGTGELFF. The CDR3 DNA reads as TGTGCCAGCAGCGTAGCGAGGGGGCGTCTTGGCACCGGGGAGCTGTTTTTT.

CDR3 coding DNA: TGTGCCAGCAGCTATAGGACTAGCGGGAGGGCCCCGAACTACAATGAGCAGTTCTTC. Translating it yields CASSYRTSGRAPNYNEQFF. The chain is built from TRBV6-5 and TRBJ2-1; 15 bases are shared with TRBD2. The CDR3 is 19 amino acids. The V and J ends lost 6 bases and 3 bases, in that order; junction bases with no gene match: 12. Germline V gene data show CDR1 as MNHEY and CDR2 as SVGAGI.

This clonotype was detected only a few times. The chain uses TRBV30 and TRBJ2-7; 10 positions agree with TRBD1. Germline V gives CDR1 GTSNPN, CDR2 SVGIG (reference sequence). This CDR3 has 11 residues. The V and J ends lost 5 bases and 7 bases, in that order; junction bases with no gene match: 2. In DNA, the CDR3 is TGTGCCTGGGACAGGGGGCTGGAGCAGTACTTC. It specifies CAWDRGLEQYF.

The sample holds many counts of this clonotype. V and J are TRBV7-2 and TRBJ2-5, with 9 positions matching TRBD1. J gave up 2 bases and V 1 base, and 8 bases lay outside the gene matches. Germline-derived CDR1 and CDR2 are SGHTA and FQGNSA. This CDR3 comprises 17 residues. DNA for the CDR3: TGTGCCAGCAGCTTAGGCTGGCCGGGACAGGGACAAGAGACCCAGTACTTC. Its translation is CASSLGWPGQGQETQYF.

The V gene is TRBV20-1, the J gene TRBJ1-1, with TRBD1 as a possible D gene (6 bases). Trimming took 3 bases from V and 0 from J, leaving 11 bases between them. The CDR3 covers 14 residues. Germline V gene sequence: CDR1 DFQATT, CDR2 SNEGSKA (reference sequence). The CDR3 loop is CSARAGGLNTEAFF. The CDR3 nucleotides read TGCAGTGCTAGGGCCGGGGGGCTGAACACTGAAGCTTTCTTT.

At least ten counts were recorded for this clonotype. The DNA for the CDR3 is TGTGCCAGCAGCCCTATCGGACAAATTCTGAACACTGAAGCTTTCTTT. Its translation is CASSPIGQILNTEAFF. J is TRBJ1-1 and V is TRBV7-2; D is possibly TRBD1 (5 bases). Germline V gene sequence: CDR1 SGHTA, CDR2 FQGNSA. CDR3 length: 16 residues. V lost 5 bases, J lost 0 bases, and 16 bases lay in between.

This clonotype appeared a few times. This chain connects TRBV18 to TRBJ2-5, with D hard to call. This CDR3 contains 14 residues. Germline V gene lookup returns CDR1 KGHSH and CDR2 LQKENI. V lost 3 bases and J lost 2, with 10 bases in between. Here the CDR3 DNA reads TGTGCCAGCTCACCGGTTACAGTTCAAGAGACCCAGTACTTC. Its protein product is CASSPVTVQETQYF.

Many counts were recorded for this clonotype. The rearrangement uses TRBV9 and TRBJ2-3; D may be TRBD1 or TRBD2 (5 bases each). There are 14 residues in the CDR3. Trimming shortened V by 6 bases and J by 6 bases, and 17 bases separated the two germline ends. Germline lookup yields CDR1 SGDLS and CDR2 YYNGEE. CDR3 nucleotide sequence: TGTGCCAGCACCTCGGGGCAGGTGGCGGATACGCAGTATTTT. Its translation: CASTSGQVADTQYF.

This clonotype was seen a handful of times. This chain joins TRBV6-1 and TRBJ2-2; TRBD2 matches 11 bases. Germline lookup yields CDR1 MNHNS and CDR2 SASEGT. Trimming cost V 5 bases and J 6 bases; bases outside gene matches: 5. The CDR3 has 15 residues. The CDR3 nucleotides are TGTGCCAGCAGTCTTAGCGGGAGGGTCCCCGGGGAGCTGTTTTTT. Translated, it gives CASSLSGRVPGELFF.

The V and J genes are TRBV20-1 and TRBJ2-3; 14 bases match TRBD2. This CDR3 spans 19 amino acids. With V trimmed by 0 bases and J by 8 bases, 16 bases remained unmatched. Germline lookup yields CDR1 DFQATT and CDR2 SNEGSKA (reference sequence). For the CDR3, the DNA is TGCAGTGCTAGAGATCCCCAGGGCGGGACTAGCGGGAGCCGGAGTACGCAGTATTTT. Translating gives CSARDPQGGTSGSRSTQYF.